The 26 T cell receptor beta chains below were found in one sample sequenced in a study of control samples from healthy donors and cancer patients. Sequencing used immunoSEQ multiplex PCR; TCRdb keeps in-frame clones, though not all of them. The sample yields more than 150,000 clones, 93% seen once. Material: blood. Receptor source: a man in his fifties in good health.

This rearrangement joins TRBV19 to TRBJ1-2; D gene uncertain. Trimming cost V 5 bases and J 7 bases, with 14 bases left between them. This CDR3 region has 13 residues. CDR1 and CDR2 from the germline V gene are LNHDA and SQIVND (reference sequence). The CDR3 region has the DNA TGTGCCAGTAGTCCTTCGACCCAGGCTGGCTACACCTTC. Residues: CASSPSTQAGYTF.

Here the CDR3 DNA reads TGTGCCAGCATCGAATCCGGGATCTACGGCTACACCTTC. Its protein is CASIESGIYGYTF. The chain links TRBV28 to TRBJ1-2; no clear D. Between the trimmed V and J ends, which lost 7 bases and 8 bases, there was a span of 17 bases. The germline V gene has CDR1 MDHEN and CDR2 SYDVKM. CDR3 length equals 13 residues.

This clone has a single count. Written as DNA, the CDR3 is TGTGCCAGCAGCCCAGACAGGGATCGGGGTGGCTACACCTTC. Amino acid sequence: CASSPDRDRGGYTF. The chain is built from TRBV3-1 (or the pseudogene TRBV3-2) and TRBJ1-2, with 7 bases matching TRBD1. The trim removed 4 bases at V and 7 bases at J, leaving 9 bases unmatched. The CDR3 sequence is 14 residues long. Germline lookup yields CDR1 LGHDT and CDR2 YNNKEL (reference sequence).

The V gene is TRBV28, the J gene TRBJ2-1, with 10 nucleotides matching TRBD2. This CDR3 is 17 amino acids long. The trim removed 5 bases at V and 3 bases at J, leaving 10 bases unmatched. Germline CDR1 reads MDHEN; CDR2 reads SYDVKM. The CDR3 loop reads CASSPTPLAGDYNEQFF. CDR3 DNA sequence: TGTGCCAGCAGTCCTACCCCTCTAGCGGGGGACTACAATGAGCAGTTCTTC. The full variable domain, rest sourced from reference TRBV28 and TRBJ2-1, is DVKVTQSSRYLVKRTGEKVFLECVQDMDHENMFWYRQDPGLGLRLIYFSYDVKMKEKGDIPEGYSVSREKKERFSLILESASTNQTSMYLCASSPTPLAGDYNEQFFGPGTRLTVL.

The genes are TRBV5-6 and TRBJ1-2, with D uncertain. The CDR3 sequence is 12 residues long. Trimming took off 4 bases at V and 1 base at J, with 5 bases between the two ends. Per germline, CDR1 SGHDT and CDR2 YYEEEE. CDR3 loop: CASSGGNYGYTF. DNA for the CDR3: TGTGCCAGCAGCGGTGGTAACTATGGCTACACCTTC.

The table lists this clone with a count of one. The chain carries TRBV5-1 and TRBJ2-5; 8 nucleotides agree with TRBD2. Germline V lookup: CDR1 SGHRS, CDR2 YFSETQ. V shed 7 bases and J 4 bases; nucleotides not matched to a gene: 9. The CDR3 is made up of 14 amino acids. CDR3 residues: CASRGGGLRETQYF. As DNA, the CDR3 is TGCGCCAGCCGCGGCGGGGGGCTCCGAGAGACCCAGTACTTC.

This chain uses TRBV28 with TRBJ2-7; possibly TRBD1 for D (5 bases). Trimming cost V 3 bases and J 5 bases, with 8 bases left between them. Germline V gives CDR1 MDHEN, CDR2 SYDVKM. The CDR3 is 12 amino acids. This CDR3 reads CASSLGRDEQYF. The CDR3 region has the DNA TGTGCCAGCAGTTTGGGGCGCGACGAGCAGTACTTC.

The V gene is TRBV28, the J gene TRBJ2-5, with D possibly being TRBD1 (6 bases). Germline V gives CDR1 MDHEN, CDR2 SYDVKM. This CDR3 has 14 amino acids. V was clipped by 5 bases and J by 3 bases, with 13 bases between them. The CDR3 loop is CASSTYTGKETQYF. CDR3 DNA sequence: TGTGCCAGCAGTACCTATACAGGGAAAGAGACCCAGTACTTC.

The chain combines TRBV14 with TRBJ1-2, with a possible D match to TRBD1 (5 bases). Germline CDR1 is SGHDN and CDR2 is FVKESK. V shed 3 bases and J shed 3 bases, with 5 bases lying between them. The CDR3 spans 12 residues. The DNA of the CDR3 is TGTGCCAGCAGCCAGGGGGACTATGGCTACACCTTC. This sequence encodes CASSQGDYGYTF.

This chain links TRBV2 with TRBJ2-1; 7 bases line up with TRBD2. The germline gives CDR1 SNHLY, CDR2 FYNNEI. The CDR3 totals 17 residues. Unmatched junction bases numbered 8, after V lost 3 bases and J lost 0 bases. The CDR3 DNA sequence: TGTGCCAGCAGTGAGGGAGTGCTAGCGGTCTCCTACAATGAGCAGTTCTTC. Protein: CASSEGVLAVSYNEQFF.

In its sample, this clone was seen once. This chain links TRBV7-9 with TRBJ2-7, with a possible D match to TRBD1 (6 bases). Trimming took 5 bases from V and 6 from J, leaving 14 bases between them. The length of the CDR3 is 13 residues. CDR1 and CDR2 (germline): SEHNR, FQNEAQ (reference sequence). The CDR3 DNA reads TGTGCCAGCAGCCCACAGGGTTCCCGCGAGCAGTACTTC. This encodes CASSPQGSREQYF.

The chain has TRBV2 and TRBJ2-3; possibly TRBD2 for D (5 bases). The CDR3 consists of 13 residues. V gave up 6 bases and J gave up 0 bases, with 7 bases separating them. CDR1 is SNHLY and CDR2 is FYNNEI in the germline V gene. This CDR3 is CASSRESTDTQYF. The CDR3 DNA reads as TGTGCCAGCAGCCGGGAAAGCACAGATACGCAGTATTTT.

The count of this clone is one. The chain couples TRBV7-3 to TRBJ2-1; 9 bases agree with TRBD1. V was clipped by 5 bases and J by 6 bases; unmatched bases: 5. Germline CDR1 and CDR2: SGHTA and FQGTGA. The CDR3 consists of 14 residues. The CDR3 bases are TGTGCCAGCAGCAGCCCGGACAGGGGCAATGAGCAGTTCTTC. Protein sequence: CASSSPDRGNEQFF. Based on the CDR3 plus reference TRBV7-3 and TRBJ2-1, the full variable domain is GAGVSQTPSNKVTEKGKYVELRCDPISGHTALYWYRQSLGQGPEFLIYFQGTGAADDSGLPNDRFFAVRPEGSVSTLKIQRTERGDSAVYLCASSSPDRGNEQFFGPGTRLTVL.

This chain joins TRBV5-6 and TRBJ2-7, with TRBD2 as a possible D gene (7 bases). CDR3 length: 13 amino acids. CDR1 is SGHDT and CDR2 is YYEEEE in the germline V gene. V dropped 3 bases and J dropped 6 bases, with 13 bases sitting between them. The CDR3 DNA sequence: TGTGCCAGCAGCTGGGGAGGGGGGGGCGAGCAGTACTTC. This translates into CASSWGGGGEQYF.

In this sample, this clone turned up once. The chain uses TRBV7-9 and TRBJ1-2; no clear D. Looked up from germline, CDR1 is SEHNR and CDR2 is FQNEAQ (reference sequence). CDR3 length equals 13 residues. The germline V and J ends were trimmed by 2 bases and 2 bases, with 6 bases remaining between them. In DNA form, the CDR3 reads TGTGCCAGCAGCTTAATAACCAACTATGGCTACACCTTC. This encodes CASSLITNYGYTF.

The chain uses TRBV2 and TRBJ1-5; the D is unclear. This CDR3 is built from 13 residues. Germline V gene lookup returns CDR1 SNHLY and CDR2 FYNNEI. Trimming removed 4 bases at V and 2 bases at J, with 6 bases between. The CDR3 reads CASSGQGNQPQHF. The CDR3 DNA sequence: TGTGCCAGCAGTGGGCAGGGCAATCAGCCCCAGCATTTT.

CDR3 protein: CASSQTSGSSYEQYF. The CDR3 region has the DNA TGCGCCAGCAGCCAGACTAGCGGGAGCTCCTACGAGCAGTACTTC. This rearrangement joins TRBV5-1 to TRBJ2-7; 12 nucleotides match TRBD2. CDR1 and CDR2 (germline): SGHRS, YFSETQ. J lost 0 bases, V lost 4 bases, and 2 bases had no gene match. The CDR3 has 15 residues.

The chain employs TRBV10-3 and TRBJ2-5; 9 bases match TRBD2. CDR3 length: 19 amino acids. J gave up 0 bases and V 3 bases, and 14 bases lay outside the gene matches. Germline loops: CDR1 ENHRY, CDR2 SYGVKD. The CDR3 loop reads CAISDPKGLAGPYQETQYF. CDR3 coding DNA: TGTGCCATCAGTGATCCTAAGGGACTAGCCGGCCCTTACCAAGAGACCCAGTACTTC.

The chain combines TRBV5-4 with TRBJ1-6, with TRBD1 matching over 9 bases. The germline gives CDR1 SGHNT, CDR2 YYREEE (reference sequence). The CDR3 consists of 18 residues. Trimming at V came to 0 bases and at J to 7 bases, leaving 11 bases not matched to a gene. The CDR3 nucleotides are TGTGCCAGCAGCTTGGGAACAGGGGGCTCCATGGGAAATTCACCCCTCCACTTT. This gives the protein CASSLGTGGSMGNSPLHF.

J is TRBJ2-1 and V is TRBV11-2; D call uncertain. The CDR3 has 12 amino acids. Germline V gene lookup returns CDR1 SGHAT and CDR2 FQNNGV. The germline V and J ends were trimmed by 2 bases and 6 bases, with 5 bases remaining between them. For the CDR3, the DNA is TGTGCCAGCAGCTTAACCCGCAATGAGCAGTTCTTC. Its protein product is CASSLTRNEQFF.

The J gene is TRBJ2-1, the V gene TRBV11-2, with D tentatively TRBD2 (5 bases). The CDR3 runs to 14 residues. V was trimmed by 5 bases and J by 7 bases, leaving 15 bases between them. Germline CDR1 is SGHAT and CDR2 is FQNNGV. The CDR3 reads CASSPGGPRNEQFF. CDR3 sequence (DNA): TGTGCCAGCAGCCCCGGAGGCCCACGAAATGAGCAGTTCTTC.

This clone has a handful of counts. The chain couples TRBV11-1 to TRBJ1-1; no firm D call. Germline V gives CDR1 SGHAT, CDR2 FQDESV (reference sequence). Trimming cost V 1 base and J 1 base, with 10 bases left between them. The CDR3 length is 15 residues. DNA of the CDR3: TGTGCCAGCAGCTTAGGCCTAGCATCGAACACTGAAGCTTTCTTT. It specifies CASSLGLASNTEAFF.

As DNA, the CDR3 is TGTGCCAGCAGTCCAAACGGGGATACGCAGTATTTT. Its translation is CASSPNGDTQYF. This sequence joins TRBV7-2 and TRBJ2-3; D call uncertain. Germline CDR1 reads SGHTA; CDR2 reads FQGNSA. The CDR3 is made up of 12 amino acids. V was pared by 6 bases and J by 6 bases, with 10 bases between.

This rearrangement joins TRBV10-2 to TRBJ2-1; maybe TRBD1 (6 bases). V was cut by 1 base and J by 6 bases, with 13 bases left in between. Germline CDR1 reads WSHSY; CDR2 reads SAAADI. The CDR3 covers 15 residues. CDR3 coding DNA: TGCGCCAGCAGTGAGTATATGGGGGCGAGCAATGAGCAGTTCTTC. This sequence encodes CASSEYMGASNEQFF.

This clone was observed a handful of times. The V call is TRBV29-1, the J call TRBJ2-7, with 12 bases lining up with TRBD1. CDR3 length equals 16 residues. Germline trimming cut 6 bases from V and 5 bases from J; bases unmatched to any gene: 14. Germline assignment: CDR1 SQVTM and CDR2 ANQGSEA. CDR3 sequence reads: CSVTPWDRGRVNEQYF. The DNA for the CDR3 is TGCAGCGTCACACCGTGGGACAGGGGGCGCGTCAACGAGCAGTACTTC.

The rearrangement links TRBV7-9 to TRBJ2-7, with a tentative D call TRBD1 (5 bases). This CDR3 has 16 residues. The germline gives CDR1 SEHNR, CDR2 FQNEAQ (reference sequence). Trimming removed 1 base at V and 2 bases at J, with 15 bases between. CDR3 amino acids: CASSLGTGRLTYEQYF. The CDR3 nucleotides read TGTGCCAGCAGCTTAGGAACAGGACGCCTCACCTACGAGCAGTACTTC.